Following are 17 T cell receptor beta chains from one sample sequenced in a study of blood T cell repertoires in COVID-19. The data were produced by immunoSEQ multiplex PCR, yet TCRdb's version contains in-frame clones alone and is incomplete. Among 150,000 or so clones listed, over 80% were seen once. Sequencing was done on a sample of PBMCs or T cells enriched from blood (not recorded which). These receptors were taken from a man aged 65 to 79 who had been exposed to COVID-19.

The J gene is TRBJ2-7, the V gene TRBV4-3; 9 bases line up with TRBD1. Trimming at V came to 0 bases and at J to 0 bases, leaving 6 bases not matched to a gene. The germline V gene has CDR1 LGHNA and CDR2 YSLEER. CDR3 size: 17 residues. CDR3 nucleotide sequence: TGCGCCAGCAGCCAAGATAGTTGGGGACAGGGCTCCTACGAGCAGTACTTC. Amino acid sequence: CASSQDSWGQGSYEQYF.

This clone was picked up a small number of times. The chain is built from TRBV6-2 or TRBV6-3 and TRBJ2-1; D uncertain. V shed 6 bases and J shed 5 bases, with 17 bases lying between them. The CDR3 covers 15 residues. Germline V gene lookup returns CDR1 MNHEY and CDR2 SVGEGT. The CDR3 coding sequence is TGTGCCAGCAGGCCTGGCGGCGCGGCGGACAATGAGCAGTTCTTC. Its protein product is CASRPGGAADNEQFF.

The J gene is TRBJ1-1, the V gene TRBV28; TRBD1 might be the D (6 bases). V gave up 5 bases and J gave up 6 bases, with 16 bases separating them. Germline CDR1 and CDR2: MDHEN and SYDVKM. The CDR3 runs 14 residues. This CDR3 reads CASSPSGGLAEAFF. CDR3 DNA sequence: TGTGCCAGCAGTCCCTCCGGGGGGCTTGCTGAAGCTTTCTTT.

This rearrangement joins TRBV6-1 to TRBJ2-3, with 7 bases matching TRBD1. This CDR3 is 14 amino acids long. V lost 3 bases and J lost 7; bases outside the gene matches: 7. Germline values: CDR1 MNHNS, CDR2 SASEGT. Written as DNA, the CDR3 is TGTGCCAGCAGTGAGACAGGGACACCTAATACGCAGTATTTT. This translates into CASSETGTPNTQYF.

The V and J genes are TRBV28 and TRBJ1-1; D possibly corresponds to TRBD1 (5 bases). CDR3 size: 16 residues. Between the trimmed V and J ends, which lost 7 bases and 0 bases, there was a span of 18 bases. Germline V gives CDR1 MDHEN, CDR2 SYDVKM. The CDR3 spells CASNWGVRSLNTEAFF. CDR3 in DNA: TGTGCCAGCAATTGGGGGGTGAGGTCCTTGAACACTGAAGCTTTCTTT.

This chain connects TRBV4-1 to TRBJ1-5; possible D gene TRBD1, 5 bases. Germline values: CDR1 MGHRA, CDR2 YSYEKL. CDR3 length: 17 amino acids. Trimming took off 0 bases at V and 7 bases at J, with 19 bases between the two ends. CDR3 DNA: TGCGCCAGCAGCCAAGATTCAGGGATTCGAGGAAAACAGCCCCAGCATTTT. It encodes CASSQDSGIRGKQPQHF.

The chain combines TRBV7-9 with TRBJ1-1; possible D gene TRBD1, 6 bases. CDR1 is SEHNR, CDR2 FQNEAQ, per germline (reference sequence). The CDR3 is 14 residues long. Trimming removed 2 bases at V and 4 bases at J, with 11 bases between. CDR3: CASSLSGGRTEAFF. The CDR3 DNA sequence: TGTGCCAGCAGCTTATCCGGGGGGCGCACTGAAGCTTTCTTT.

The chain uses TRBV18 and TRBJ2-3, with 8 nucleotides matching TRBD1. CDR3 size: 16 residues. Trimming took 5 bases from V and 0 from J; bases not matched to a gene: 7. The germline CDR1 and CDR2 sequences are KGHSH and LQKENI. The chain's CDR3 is CASSIRQGTSTDTQYF. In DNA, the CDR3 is TGTGCCAGCTCAATACGACAGGGGACCAGCACAGATACGCAGTATTTT.

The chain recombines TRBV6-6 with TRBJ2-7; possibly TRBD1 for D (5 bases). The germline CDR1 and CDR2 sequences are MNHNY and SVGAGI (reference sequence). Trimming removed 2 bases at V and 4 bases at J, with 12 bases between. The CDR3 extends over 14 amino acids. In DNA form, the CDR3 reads TGTGCCAGCAGTTACGGGGCCCCCCTTTACGAGCAGTACTTC. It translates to CASSYGAPLYEQYF.

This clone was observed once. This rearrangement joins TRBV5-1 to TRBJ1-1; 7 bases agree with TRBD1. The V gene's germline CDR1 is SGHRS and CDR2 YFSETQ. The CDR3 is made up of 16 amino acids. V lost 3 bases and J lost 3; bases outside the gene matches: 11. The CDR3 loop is CASSWGKQGLDTEAFF. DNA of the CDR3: TGCGCCAGCAGCTGGGGTAAACAGGGGTTAGACACTGAAGCTTTCTTT.

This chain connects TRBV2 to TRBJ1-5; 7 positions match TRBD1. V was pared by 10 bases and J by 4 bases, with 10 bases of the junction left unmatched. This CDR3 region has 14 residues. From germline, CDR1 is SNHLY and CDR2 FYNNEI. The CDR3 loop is CATQGGTENQPQHF. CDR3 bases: TGTGCCACCCAGGGGGGAACGGAGAATCAGCCCCAGCATTTT.

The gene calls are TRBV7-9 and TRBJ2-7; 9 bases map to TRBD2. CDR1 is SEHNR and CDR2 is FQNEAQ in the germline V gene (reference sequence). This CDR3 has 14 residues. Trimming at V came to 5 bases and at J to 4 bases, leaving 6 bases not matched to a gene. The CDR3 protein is CASSHSGGPYEQYF. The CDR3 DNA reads TGTGCCAGCAGCCATAGCGGGGGTCCTTACGAGCAGTACTTC.

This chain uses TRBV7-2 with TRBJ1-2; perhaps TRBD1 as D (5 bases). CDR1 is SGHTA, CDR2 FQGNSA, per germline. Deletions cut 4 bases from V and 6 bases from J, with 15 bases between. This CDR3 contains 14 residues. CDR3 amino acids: CASSSRNGADGYTF. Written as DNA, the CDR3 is TGTGCCAGCAGCTCCCGCAATGGGGCAGATGGCTACACCTTC.

DNA for the CDR3: TGTGCCAGCAGCCCCGGGACAGGGAGGACTGAAGCTTTCTTT. As protein: CASSPGTGRTEAFF. The chain has TRBV13 and TRBJ1-1; TRBD1 matches 9 bases. The CDR3 runs to 14 residues. Looked up from germline, CDR1 is PRHDT and CDR2 is FYEKMQ (reference sequence). The V segment lost 5 bases and the J segment 5 bases; nucleotides outside the gene matches: 6.

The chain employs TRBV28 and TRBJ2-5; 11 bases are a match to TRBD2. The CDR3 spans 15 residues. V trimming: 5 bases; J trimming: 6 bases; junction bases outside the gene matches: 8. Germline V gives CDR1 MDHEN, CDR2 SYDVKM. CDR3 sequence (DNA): TGTGCCAGCAGTAAGCTCGGGACTAGCGGAAAGACCCAGTACTTC. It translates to CASSKLGTSGKTQYF.

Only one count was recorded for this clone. The CDR3 DNA sequence: TGTGCCATCAGTGACCGGGGAGCCCTTAGCACAGATACGCAGTATTTT. Its protein product is CAISDRGALSTDTQYF. The chain couples TRBV10-3 to TRBJ2-3; D is possibly TRBD2 (5 bases). Trimming removed 3 bases at V and 0 bases at J, with 13 bases between. CDR1 is ENHRY and CDR2 is SYGVKD in the germline V gene. This CDR3 is built from 16 residues.

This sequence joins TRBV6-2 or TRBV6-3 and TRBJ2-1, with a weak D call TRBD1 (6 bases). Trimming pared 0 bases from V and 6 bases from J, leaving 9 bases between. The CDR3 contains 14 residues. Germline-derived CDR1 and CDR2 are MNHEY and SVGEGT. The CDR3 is CASSYSKQGNEQFF. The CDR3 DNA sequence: TGTGCCAGCAGTTACTCGAAACAGGGCAATGAGCAGTTCTTC.